This paragraph reports one T cell receptor beta chain. What it binds is unknown. This sample is part of a study of cytomegalovirus exposure and HLA in healthy donors. Primers included in the PCR were 60 Vbeta and 13 Jbeta primers. Study processing details: In a later analysis, of tens of millions of unique beta chains, around 11 million appeared in at least two donors. TCRdb keeps only in-frame clones here, not all; method: immunoSEQ multiplex PCR. V and J calls and clone size are as listed in that table; D and trimming were resolved from the DNA. The sample lists approximately 170,000 clones, around 75% occurring once. The germline gives CDR1 SNHLY, CDR2 FYNNEI. CDR3 length: 16 amino acids. The V and J ends lost 1 base and 2 bases, in that order; junction bases with no gene match: 6. Study-level points and caveats: Researchers reported in a later analysis that common viral pathogens appeared linked to several top clusters. No immune exposure information besides CMV serostatus was available. The listing of 150 to 200 TCR beta chains classed them as cytomegalovirus-associated.

Sequenced material: PBMCs. The sequence was collected from a male donor in good health and CMV-seronegative. The chain uses TRBV2 and TRBJ2-3; TRBD2 agrees at 7 bases. CDR3 sequence (DNA): TGTGCCAGCAGTGAAGTTGCGGGAGTTCTCACAGATACGCAGTATTTT. This gives the protein CASSEVAGVLTDTQYF.